The 21 T cell receptor beta chains below all came from one sample that was sequenced in a study of T cells in Graves' hyperthyroidism and ophthalmopathy. RNA transcripts provided the source from which TCR beta CDR3 regions were amplified. The HTBI primer set served for first-round RT-PCR of the TCR CDR3. TCRdb reanalysed the multiplex PCR reads using MiXCR and keeps one entry per CDR3 protein. The repertoire holds 300,000 to 450,000 distinct CDR3 sequences, with 15% to 19% as singletons. Material for sequencing was blood. Receptor source: a woman between 18 and 29 years old with Graves' hyperthyroidism that later progressed to Graves' ophthalmopathy.

This clonotype has ten or more counts. J is TRBJ1-1 and V is TRBV30; D gene uncertain. Trimming left V 4 bases short and J 4 bases short, with 4 bases between. The CDR3 has 10 amino acids. Germline-derived CDR1 and CDR2 are GTSNPN and SVGIG (reference sequence). CDR3 protein: CAWKITEAFF. DNA for the CDR3: TGTGCCTGGAAGATCACTGAAGCTTTCTTT.

This clonotype was observed a single time. With a much larger clone just one base away, this may be a read error. The gene calls are TRBV28 and TRBJ1-2; 12 bases line up with TRBD1. The CDR3 is 18 amino acids. CDR1 is MDHEN and CDR2 is SYDVKM in the germline V gene. J gave up 7 bases and V 5 bases, and 17 bases lay outside the gene matches. DNA for the CDR3: TGTGCCAGCAGTCCCCACCTTCTGGGGACAGGGGGCGCAGGTGGCTACACCTTC. Protein: CASSPHLLGTGGAGGYTF.

Points on this clonotype: It may be a read error: a sequence one base away is much more abundant. J is TRBJ2-7 and V is TRBV20-1; 10 bases are a match to TRBD2. J gave up 3 bases and V 1 base, and 9 bases lay outside the gene matches. Germline V gene sequence: CDR1 DFQATT, CDR2 SNEGSKA (reference sequence). The CDR3 is 16 amino acids. The CDR3 loop reads CSARGGPAGGGYEQYF. Written as DNA, the CDR3 is TGCAGTGCTAGAGGTGGACCAGCGGGAGGGGGCTACGAGCAGTACTTC.

A few counts support this clonotype. The chain links TRBV14 to TRBJ2-7; tentative D call: TRBD2 (6 bases). V lost 6 bases to trimming and J lost 4 bases, with 13 bases between them. CDR1 SGHDN and CDR2 FVKESK come from the germline V gene. CDR3 size: 13 residues. The CDR3 DNA is TGTGCCAGCAGGCCTAGCGTTGTGTACGAGCAGTACTTC. This sequence encodes CASRPSVVYEQYF.

The gene calls are TRBV5-4 and TRBJ2-3, with D maybe TRBD1 (6 bases). Germline V lookup: CDR1 SGHNT, CDR2 YYREEE (reference sequence). The germline V and J ends were trimmed by 0 bases and 0 bases, with 11 bases remaining between them. The CDR3 consists of 16 residues. The CDR3 sequence is CASSLGQGISTDTQYF. CDR3 DNA sequence: TGTGCCAGCAGCTTGGGGCAGGGGATTAGCACAGATACGCAGTATTTT.

This clonotype has at least ten counts. The genes are TRBV29-1 and TRBJ2-5; D unresolved. Trimming cost V 0 bases and J 0 bases, with 14 bases left between them. In germline, CDR1 is SQVTM, CDR2 ANQGSEA. The CDR3 totals 16 residues. The CDR3 DNA reads as TGCAGCGTTGAAGATCGTGGCACTTGGTACCAAGAGACCCAGTACTTC. It is translated as CSVEDRGTWYQETQYF.

About this clonotype itself: The junction departs from germline at one end; a sequencing error may be responsible. This chain joins TRBV5-5 and TRBJ2-2, with a possible D match to TRBD1 (6 bases). The CDR3 is made up of 16 amino acids. Looked up from germline, CDR1 is SGHKS and CDR2 is YYEKEE (reference sequence). CDR3 region: CASSLGPRGNTGELFF. For the CDR3, the DNA is TGCGCCAGCAGCTTGGGGCCCAGGGGGAACACCGGGGAGCTGTTTTTT.

In DNA form, the CDR3 reads TGTGCCAGCAGCCAATCGGGCAGAGCCGGGGAGCTGTTTTTT. Its protein is CASSQSGRAGELFF. The chain has TRBV16 and TRBJ2-2; unclear D gene. The CDR3 has 14 residues. With 0 bases removed from V and 6 bases from J, the gap between germline ends came to 8 bases. The germline V gene encodes CDR1 KGHSY and CDR2 FQNENV.

This clonotype was observed a handful of times. The chain recombines TRBV5-4 with TRBJ1-1; a possible D gene is TRBD1 (5 bases). From germline, CDR1 is SGHNT and CDR2 YYREEE (reference sequence). Trimming removed 0 bases at V and 4 bases at J, with 13 bases between. CDR3 size: 15 residues. The CDR3 DNA sequence: TGTGCCAGCAGCTTGGCCGGGGCAGGGAGCACTGAAGCTTTCTTT. Its protein product is CASSLAGAGSTEAFF.

Note on this clonotype: A read error may be the cause here, since a much bigger clone is one base away. The chain is built from TRBV2 and TRBJ2-2; D is perhaps TRBD1 or TRBD2 (5 bases each). The CDR3 sequence is 11 residues long. The germline V gene has CDR1 SNHLY and CDR2 FYNNEI. In DNA form, the CDR3 reads TGTGCCAGCAAGGGGACCGGGGAGCTGGTTTTT. As protein: CASKGTGELVF.

This clonotype has at least ten counts. V is TRBV28 and J is TRBJ2-7; tentatively, D is TRBD2 (5 bases). This CDR3 has 13 residues. The V end was cut by 5 bases, the J end by 2 bases, with 10 bases between. Germline CDR1 MDHEN, CDR2 SYDVKM. CDR3: CASSDPGTYEQYF. CDR3 DNA sequence: TGTGCCAGCAGTGATCCCGGGACCTACGAGCAGTACTTC. Variable domain in full (rest from reference TRBV28 and TRBJ2-7): DVKVTQSSRYLVKRTGEKVFLECVQDMDHENMFWYRQDPGLGLRLIYFSYDVKMKEKGDIPEGYSVSREKKERFSLILESASTNQTSMYLCASSDPGTYEQYFGPGTRLTVT.

This clonotype has ten or more counts. The chain's CDR3 is CASSLGAGGLGNEQFF. DNA for the CDR3: TGTGCCAGCAGTTTAGGAGCGGGAGGCCTAGGAAATGAGCAGTTCTTC. The genes are TRBV12-3 or TRBV12-4 and TRBJ2-1, with TRBD2 matching over 9 bases. V dropped 1 base and J dropped 7; count of bases not matched to a gene: 8. This CDR3 is built from 16 residues.

This clonotype was observed at least ten times. The chain employs TRBV28 and TRBJ1-2, with TRBD1 identical over 7 bases. Trimming at V came to 5 bases and at J to 4 bases, leaving 10 bases not matched to a gene. The length of the CDR3 is 15 residues. Looked up from germline, CDR1 is MDHEN and CDR2 is SYDVKM. The CDR3 here is CASSPTDRASYGYTF. The CDR3 DNA sequence: TGTGCCAGCAGTCCAACCGACAGGGCCAGCTATGGCTACACCTTC.

This clonotype was detected only a few times. The J gene is TRBJ2-1, the V gene TRBV18; D could derive from TRBD1 or TRBD2 (6 bases each). The CDR3 contains 15 residues. CDR1 and CDR2 from the germline V gene are KGHSH and LQKENI. V was trimmed by 4 bases and J by 3 bases, leaving 13 bases between them. The CDR3 DNA sequence: TGTGCCAGCTCACTTTTGGAGGGGGGCTACAATGAGCAGTTCTTC. Protein sequence: CASSLLEGGYNEQFF.

A few counts support this clonotype. The chain combines TRBV6-5 with TRBJ1-5, with 8 positions matching TRBD1. J lost 3 bases, V lost 4 bases, and 8 bases had no gene match. Per the germline V gene, CDR1 is MNHEY and CDR2 is SVGAGI. This CDR3 has 16 amino acids. CDR3 sequence: CASSFQTGAPNQPQHF. DNA of the CDR3: TGTGCCAGCAGTTTCCAGACAGGGGCCCCCAATCAGCCCCAGCATTTT.

This clonotype came up many times. The chain combines TRBV20-1 with TRBJ2-7; D may correspond to TRBD1 or TRBD2 (7 bases each). The germline V gene has CDR1 DFQATT and CDR2 SNEGSKA (reference sequence). V was pared by 3 bases and J by 1 base, with 19 bases between. The CDR3 is 16 residues long. CDR3 nucleotides: TGCAGTGCTAGCACAGTTCAGGGGGGAGGGTCCTACGAGCAGTACTTC. Its protein product is CSASTVQGGGSYEQYF.

This clonotype has just a few counts. V and J are TRBV30 and TRBJ1-5; 12 bases match TRBD1. V shed 5 bases, J shed 4 bases, and the junction held 9 bases outside the gene matches. CDR1 and CDR2 (germline): GTSNPN, SVGIG (reference sequence). The CDR3 totals 16 residues. CDR3 protein: CAWARGDRGRNQPQHF. The CDR3 DNA sequence: TGTGCCTGGGCTAGGGGGGACAGGGGGCGGAATCAGCCCCAGCATTTT.

Concerning this clonotype: Relative to the germline gene, one junction end is altered; a read error may explain this. V gene TRBV28 combines with J gene TRBJ1-1; 7 nucleotides line up with TRBD1. This CDR3 has 13 amino acids. CDR1 MDHEN and CDR2 SYDVKM come from the germline V gene. CDR3 protein: CVSRGIGGTEAFF. In DNA form, the CDR3 reads TGTGTCAGCAGGGGGATTGGCGGCACTGAAGCTTTCTTT.

This clonotype was found many times. The genes are TRBV2 and TRBJ1-2; unclear D gene. V gave up 10 bases and J gave up 2 bases, with 14 bases separating them. Germline CDR1 is SNHLY and CDR2 is FYNNEI. This CDR3 is 13 amino acids long. CDR3 region: CATPIRPNYGYTF. DNA of the CDR3: TGTGCCACCCCCATTCGACCGAACTATGGCTACACCTTC.

This clonotype turned up a few times. This chain links TRBV9 with TRBJ1-2, with D maybe TRBD1 (5 bases). CDR3 length: 13 residues. The germline V gene has CDR1 SGDLS and CDR2 YYNGEE. V was shortened by 3 bases and J by 3 bases, with 9 bases between the two germline ends. CDR3 loop: CASSAGRDYGYTF. As DNA, the CDR3 is TGTGCCAGCAGCGCAGGGAGGGACTATGGCTACACCTTC. The entire variable domain, with the rest obtained from reference TRBV9 and TRBJ1-2, is as follows: DSGVTQTPKHLITATGQRVTLRCSPRSGDLSVYWYQQSLDQGLQFLIQYYNGEERAKGNILERFSAQQFPDLHSELNLSSLELGDSALYFCASSAGRDYGYTFGSGTRLTVV.

At least ten counts were recorded for this clonotype. J is TRBJ2-6 and V is TRBV12-3 or TRBV12-4; 10 positions agree with TRBD1. V dropped 6 bases and J dropped 9; count of bases not matched to a gene: 11. The CDR3 extends over 16 amino acids. The CDR3 nucleotides are TGTGCCAGCAGGCCTCCATGGGACAGGGGCGACAACGTCCTGACTTTC. Protein product: CASRPPWDRGDNVLTF.